The 8 T cell receptor beta chains below all came from one sample that was sequenced in a study of shared clonotypes between healthy human individuals. Sequencing was performed with immunoSEQ multiplex PCR; in TCRdb, only in-frame clones are kept and a portion is missing. Of 2.3 million or so clones in the sample, over 90% were seen once. Sequences were obtained from naive CD4+ T cells from PBMCs. The subset was: CD45RA+ positively selected. Every receptor here comes from a man aged 18-30 years in good health. Some clones in this sample may be carry-over from other donors' samples.

J is TRBJ1-1 and V is TRBV29-1; D possibly corresponds to TRBD1 (6 bases). Trimming removed 3 bases from V and 0 bases from J, with 17 bases in between. CDR1 and CDR2 from the germline V gene are SQVTM and ANQGSEA. The CDR3 contains 16 residues. CDR3 nucleotides: TGCAGCGTTGACTTAGGTGGGGACAACATGAACACTGAAGCTTTCTTT. The encoded protein is CSVDLGGDNMNTEAFF.

The chain recombines TRBV2 with TRBJ2-2; perhaps TRBD2 as D (6 bases). Germline V gene sequence: CDR1 SNHLY, CDR2 FYNNEI. Deletions cut 4 bases from V and 6 bases from J, with 9 bases between. CDR3 size: 13 residues. The DNA of the CDR3 is TGTGCCAGCAGTGCATCGGGGGCCGGGGAGCTGTTTTTT. Translating it yields CASSASGAGELFF.

The chain uses TRBV6-1 and TRBJ1-5; D unresolved. Germline assignment: CDR1 MNHNS and CDR2 SASEGT. This CDR3 contains 16 residues. The ends were cut back, 2 bases at V and 7 bases at J, with 18 bases in the middle. For the CDR3, the DNA is TGTGCCAGCAGTGAAATATCGGGGTTTGGTTACCAGCCCCAGCATTTT. Translating gives CASSEISGFGYQPQHF.

This clone appeared once. J is TRBJ2-2 and V is TRBV5-4; D is perhaps TRBD1 or TRBD2 (6 bases each). Trimming took off 4 bases at V and 4 bases at J, with 14 bases between the two ends. This CDR3 is 15 amino acids long. Germline CDR1 reads SGHNT; CDR2 reads YYREEE (reference sequence). CDR3: CASSVRGPGTGELFF. In DNA form, the CDR3 reads TGTGCCAGCAGCGTCCGGGGGCCGGGCACCGGGGAGCTGTTTTTT.

This chain connects TRBV28 to TRBJ2-7; possible D gene TRBD2, 6 bases. V lost 3 bases and J 11 bases, leaving 14 bases between the germline ends. The CDR3 totals 12 residues. Germline V gene data show CDR1 as MDHEN and CDR2 as SYDVKM. The CDR3 sequence is CASSFRGGNEYF. In nucleotides, the CDR3 is TGTGCCAGCAGTTTCAGAGGAGGGAATGAGTACTTC.

This clone was seen once. The chain links TRBV5-1 to TRBJ1-1; D remains ambiguous. The V gene's germline CDR1 is SGHRS and CDR2 YFSETQ. V was clipped by 6 bases and J by 5 bases, with 11 bases between them. The CDR3 length is 12 residues. CDR3 DNA: TGCGCCAGCAAGAGGGAAGGGACTGAAGCTTTCTTT. Amino acid sequence: CASKREGTEAFF.

The chain combines TRBV28 with TRBJ2-7; 8 bases line up with TRBD2. The CDR3 loop spans 16 amino acids. Germline V gene lookup returns CDR1 MDHEN and CDR2 SYDVKM. The V segment lost 5 bases and the J segment 2 bases; nucleotides outside the gene matches: 11. CDR3 in amino acids: CASSPLDPGGTYEQYF. The CDR3 DNA reads TGTGCCAGCAGTCCCCTGGACCCGGGGGGGACCTACGAGCAGTACTTC.

This chain links TRBV28 with TRBJ2-5; D is possibly TRBD1 or TRBD2 (6 bases each). Germline CDR1 is MDHEN and CDR2 is SYDVKM. V lost 2 bases and J lost 10, with 14 bases in between. The CDR3 is 13 amino acids. CDR3 protein: CASSLGGLWNQYF. The CDR3 bases are TGTGCCAGCAGTTTAGGGGGGCTTTGGAACCAGTACTTC.